This T cell receptor (beta chain) was recorded in a study of blood T cell repertoires in COVID-19. Study-level information: The analysed material was cDNA or gDNA that came from T cells, B-cell-depleted T cells, or PBMCs.

This CDR3 is 14 amino acids long. Looked up from germline, CDR1 is SGHAT and CDR2 is FQNNGV. Trimming at V came to 5 bases and at J to 7 bases, leaving 7 bases not matched to a gene. In the authors' methods: Counts of nucleated cells, estimated from reference gene primer amplification, were obtained. Clones were read by immunoSEQ multiplex PCR, and TCRdb kept only the in-frame ones, dropping some. The DNA was the basis for D and trimming; V, J and clone size are from that table. Among tens of thousands of clones listed, approximately 84% were seen once. Sequencing was performed on peripheral blood. The chain carries TRBV11-2 and TRBJ2-4; 8 nucleotides line up with TRBD1. The origin of this receptor is a human donor with active or convalescent COVID-19. The donor label of this sample is uncertain. This CDR3 reads CASSRTGFPNIQYF. The DNA of the CDR3 is TGTGCCAGCAGCCGGACAGGGTTCCCGAACATTCAGTACTTC.